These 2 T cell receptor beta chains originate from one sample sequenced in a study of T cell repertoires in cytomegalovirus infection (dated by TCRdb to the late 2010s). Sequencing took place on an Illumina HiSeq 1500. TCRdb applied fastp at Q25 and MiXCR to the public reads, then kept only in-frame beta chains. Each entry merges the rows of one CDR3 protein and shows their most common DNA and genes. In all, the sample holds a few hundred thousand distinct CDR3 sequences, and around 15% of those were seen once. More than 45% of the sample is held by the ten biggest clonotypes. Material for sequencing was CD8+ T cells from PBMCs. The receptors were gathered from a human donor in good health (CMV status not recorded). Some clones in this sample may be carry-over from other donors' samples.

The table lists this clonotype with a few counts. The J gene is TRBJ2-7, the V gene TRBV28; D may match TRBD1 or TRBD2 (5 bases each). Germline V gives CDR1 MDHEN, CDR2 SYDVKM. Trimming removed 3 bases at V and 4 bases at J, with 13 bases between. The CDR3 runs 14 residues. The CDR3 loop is CASSLGVVVYEQYF. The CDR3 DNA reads TGTGCCAGCAGTTTGGGGGTCGTAGTGTACGAGCAGTACTTC.

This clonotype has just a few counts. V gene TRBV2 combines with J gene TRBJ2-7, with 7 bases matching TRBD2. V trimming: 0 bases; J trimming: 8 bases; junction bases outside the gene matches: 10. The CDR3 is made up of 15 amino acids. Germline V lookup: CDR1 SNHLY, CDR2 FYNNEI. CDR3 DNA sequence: TGTGCCAGCAGTGAAGCGGGGGGGTCGGGGACGAAGCAGTACTTC. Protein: CASSEAGGSGTKQYF.